This T cell receptor (beta chain) is drawn from a study of T cells in localized non-small cell lung cancer. Findings of the study overall: Adjacent lung held a median roughly 60 of the top 100 tumor clones. Peak T cell clonality was found in uninvolved adjacent lung, exceeding tumor.

V shed 7 bases, J shed 6 bases, and the junction held 6 bases outside the gene matches. The CDR3 is 14 residues long. The germline V gene encodes CDR1 SQVTM and CDR2 ANQGSEA. Some clones are missing from TCRdb's copy, which holds only in-frame ones; the method was immunoSEQ multiplex PCR. This table holds under 25,000 clones, about 89% found once. To note about this clone: What it binds is not known.

The V and J genes are TRBV29-1 and TRBJ2-2, with 12 bases identical to TRBD2. The specimen was peripheral blood, collected before any cancer treatment. This clonotype was obtained from a male donor older than 55 with stage I squamous cell lung carcinoma. This CDR3 reads CSATSSGRAGELFF. DNA for the CDR3: TGCAGCGCGACCTCTAGCGGGAGGGCCGGGGAGCTGTTTTTT.